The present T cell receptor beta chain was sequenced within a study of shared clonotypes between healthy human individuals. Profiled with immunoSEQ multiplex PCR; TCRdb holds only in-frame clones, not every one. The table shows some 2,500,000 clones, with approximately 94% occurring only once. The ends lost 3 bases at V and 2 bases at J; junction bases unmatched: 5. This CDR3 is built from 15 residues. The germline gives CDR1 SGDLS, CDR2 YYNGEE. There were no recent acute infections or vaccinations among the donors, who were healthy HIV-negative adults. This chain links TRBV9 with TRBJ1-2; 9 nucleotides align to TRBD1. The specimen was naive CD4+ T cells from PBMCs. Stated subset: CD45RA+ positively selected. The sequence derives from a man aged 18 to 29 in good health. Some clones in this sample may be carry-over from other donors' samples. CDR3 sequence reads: CASSAVGTGNYGYTF. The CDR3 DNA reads TGTGCCAGCAGCGCTGTCGGGACAGGGAACTATGGCTACACCTTC.